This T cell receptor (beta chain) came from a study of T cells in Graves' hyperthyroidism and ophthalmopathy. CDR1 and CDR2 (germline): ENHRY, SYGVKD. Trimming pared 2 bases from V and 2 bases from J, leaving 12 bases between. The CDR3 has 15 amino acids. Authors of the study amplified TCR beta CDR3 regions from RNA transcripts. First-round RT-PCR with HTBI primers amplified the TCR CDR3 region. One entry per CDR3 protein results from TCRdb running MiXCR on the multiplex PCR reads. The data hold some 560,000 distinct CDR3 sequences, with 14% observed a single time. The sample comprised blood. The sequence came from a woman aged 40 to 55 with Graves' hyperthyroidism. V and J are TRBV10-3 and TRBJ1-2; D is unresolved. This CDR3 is CAISEGVGTNYGYTF. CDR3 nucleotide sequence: TGTGCCATCAGTGAGGGAGTCGGAACGAACTATGGCTACACCTTC.